Shown below are 24 T cell receptor beta chains from a single sample sequenced in a study of beta chain features in type 1 diabetes. The isolated RNA, all of it, was reverse transcribed, so expressed TCRB transcripts were what got sequenced. TCRdb keeps only in-frame clones here, not all; method: immunoSEQ multiplex PCR. The repertoire holds around 320,000 clones, with 12% to 15% as singletons. Material for sequencing was central memory CD4+ T cells from blood. All receptors derive from a man younger than 45 in good health.

This clone was found a few times. CDR3 bases: TGTGCCAGCAGCTTGGACTACACCTATCACAATGAGCAGTTCTTC. Translating it yields CASSLDYTYHNEQFF. V gene TRBV7-2 combines with J gene TRBJ2-1; TRBD2 might be the D (6 bases). There are 15 residues in the CDR3. Germline lookup yields CDR1 SGHTA and CDR2 FQGNSA. Trimming took off 3 bases at V and 5 bases at J, with 14 bases between the two ends.

This clone was counted between two and nine times. The sample holds other DNA sequences that translate to the same CDR3. This rearrangement joins TRBV4-3 to TRBJ1-6; the D is unclear. This CDR3 has 16 amino acids. The germline gives CDR1 LGHNA, CDR2 YSLEER. V was cut by 1 base and J by 3 bases, with 10 bases left in between. CDR3 coding DNA: TGCGCCAGCAGCCAAGTTCGTCCGGGCTATAATTCACCCCTCCACTTT. Translation gives CASSQVRPGYNSPLHF.

This clone was counted ten times or more. The V gene is TRBV11-2, the J gene TRBJ2-1; no firm D call. Germline loops: CDR1 SGHAT, CDR2 FQNNGV. CDR3 length: 12 residues. V was trimmed by 3 bases and J by 7 bases, leaving 7 bases between them. CDR3 sequence (DNA): TGTGCCAGCAGCTTCGTAGCTAATGAGCAGTTCTTC. It specifies CASSFVANEQFF.

The chain combines TRBV18 with TRBJ1-5, with TRBD1 as a possible D gene (6 bases). Trimming shortened V by 4 bases and J by 3 bases, and 10 bases separated the two germline ends. Germline V CDR1 and CDR2: KGHSH, LQKENI. This CDR3 is 14 amino acids long. This CDR3 reads CASSHGQLNQPQHF. The CDR3 region has the DNA TGTGCCAGCTCACATGGACAGCTCAATCAGCCCCAGCATTTT.

Only a few counts were recorded for this clone. This chain links TRBV7-3 with TRBJ2-5; weak D call: TRBD2 (5 bases). The CDR3 extends over 16 amino acids. The germline V gene encodes CDR1 SGHTA and CDR2 FQGTGA. Trimming took 0 bases from V and 1 from J, leaving 12 bases between them. The CDR3: CASSLTAGMGQETQYF. The CDR3 coding sequence is TGTGCCAGCAGCTTAACGGCCGGGATGGGCCAAGAGACCCAGTACTTC.

The sample holds a few counts of this clone. The chain links TRBV10-3 to TRBJ2-3; D is possibly TRBD2 (5 bases). CDR1 is ENHRY and CDR2 is SYGVKD in the germline V gene. The CDR3 runs 17 residues. Trimming removed 8 bases at V and 2 bases at J, with 23 bases between. In DNA form, the CDR3 reads TGTGCCATCCTCGCGAATAACAATGGAGGCCCCACAGATACGCAGTATTTT. The encoded protein is CAILANNNGGPTDTQYF.

The chain links TRBV6-1 to TRBJ2-7, with D possibly being TRBD1 (5 bases). This CDR3 has 14 residues. V was trimmed by 8 bases and J by 2 bases, leaving 16 bases between them. The germline V gene has CDR1 MNHNS and CDR2 SASEGT. The CDR3 sequence is CASRQLLNAYEQYV. The CDR3 region has the DNA TGTGCCAGCCGACAGTTACTCAACGCCTACGAGCAGTACGTC.

The rearrangement uses TRBV6-5 and TRBJ2-1; 8 bases line up with TRBD1. Germline CDR1 MNHEY, CDR2 SVGAGI. CDR3 length: 14 residues. The trim removed 3 bases at V and 7 bases at J, leaving 5 bases unmatched. CDR3 sequence reads: CASSYGTGFNEQFF. CDR3 DNA: TGTGCCAGCAGTTATGGGACAGGCTTTAATGAGCAGTTCTTC.

The V call is TRBV29-1, the J call TRBJ2-2; TRBD2 matches 8 bases. The germline CDR1 and CDR2 sequences are SQVTM and ANQGSEA. V shed 7 bases and J 7 bases; nucleotides not matched to a gene: 2. The CDR3 has 11 residues. The CDR3 is CSAGGVGELFF. CDR3 bases: TGCAGCGCCGGGGGGGTCGGGGAGCTGTTTTTT.

This clone was picked up a small number of times. The rearrangement joins TRBV7-9 to TRBJ1-5; 7 nucleotides line up with TRBD1. In germline, CDR1 is SEHNR, CDR2 FQNEAQ (reference sequence). Trimming at V came to 5 bases and at J to 9 bases, leaving 10 bases not matched to a gene. The CDR3 loop spans 14 amino acids. The chain's CDR3 is CASSPRDSGWPQHF. The CDR3 region has the DNA TGTGCCAGCAGCCCTCGGGACAGCGGGTGGCCCCAGCATTTT. Combining the CDR3 with reference TRBV7-9 and TRBJ1-5 gives the whole variable domain DTGVSQNPRHKITKRGQNVTFRCDPISEHNRLYWYRQTLGQGPEFLTYFQNEAQLEKSRLLSDRFSAERPKGSFSTLEIQRTEQGDSAMYLCASSPRDSGWPQHFGDGTRLSIL.

This clone was recorded a few times. V and J are TRBV7-2 and TRBJ2-3; 8 bases align to TRBD2. This CDR3 comprises 17 residues. The germline gives CDR1 SGHTA, CDR2 FQGNSA. Trimming cost V 3 bases and J 0 bases; bases outside gene matches: 8. CDR3 DNA sequence: TGTGCCAGCAGCTTGGGGACGGCTAGCGGGAGCACAGATACGCAGTATTTT. Protein sequence: CASSLGTASGSTDTQYF.

This rearrangement joins TRBV6-1 to TRBJ2-3; TRBD2 aligns across 10 bases. The length of the CDR3 is 15 residues. The junction had 5 bases not matched to a gene; V was cut back by 5 bases and J by 3 bases. Looked up from germline, CDR1 is MNHNS and CDR2 is SASEGT. CDR3: CASSQLAGDTDTQYF. The CDR3 region has the DNA TGTGCCAGCAGTCAGCTAGCGGGGGATACAGATACGCAGTATTTT.

The table lists this clone with a few counts. The chain links TRBV11-1 to TRBJ2-1; 8 nucleotides align to TRBD2. The CDR3 is made up of 16 amino acids. The germline V gene encodes CDR1 SGHAT and CDR2 FQDESV (reference sequence). The V gene end was trimmed by 5 bases and the J gene end by 4 bases; junction bases not matched to a gene: 10. CDR3 sequence (DNA): TGTGCCAGCAGCAAAAGAGCGGGAGCCGTGTACAATGAGCAGTTCTTC. It encodes CASSKRAGAVYNEQFF.

The V call is TRBV2, the J call TRBJ2-2; D call uncertain. The CDR3 loop spans 14 amino acids. V lost 4 bases, J lost 6 bases, and 12 bases lay in between. Germline V CDR1 and CDR2: SNHLY, FYNNEI. In DNA form, the CDR3 reads TGTGCCAGCAGTGTTGGTCCGCATGCCGGGGAGCTGTTTTTT. Its translation: CASSVGPHAGELFF.

This clone was recorded a few times. J is TRBJ1-2 and V is TRBV6-5, with 8 bases aligning to TRBD1. CDR3 length: 14 residues. The germline gives CDR1 MNHEY, CDR2 SVGAGI. After removal of 5 bases from V and 3 bases from J, the junction contained 5 bases not matched to a gene. This CDR3 is CASSEGDRYYGYTF. The CDR3 nucleotides are TGTGCCAGCAGTGAAGGGGACAGGTACTATGGCTACACCTTC.

This clone has a handful of counts. The rearrangement joins TRBV11-2 to TRBJ1-6; weak D call: TRBD1 (5 bases). CDR1 and CDR2 (germline): SGHAT, FQNNGV. V dropped 3 bases and J dropped 7 bases, with 10 bases sitting between them. The CDR3 covers 14 residues. The CDR3 loop reads CASSLGTENSPLHF. The CDR3 bases are TGTGCCAGCAGCTTGGGGACGGAAAATTCACCCCTCCACTTT. The full variable domain, with the rest looked up from reference TRBV11-2 and TRBJ1-6, is EAGVAQSPRYKIIEKRQSVAFWCNPISGHATLYWYQQILGQGPKLLIQFQNNGVVDDSQLPKDRFSAERLKGVDSTLKIQPAKLEDSAVYLCASSLGTENSPLHFGNGTRLTVT.

The CDR3 nucleotides are TGTGCCAGCAGTGTGAGGACAGGGGCAGATACGCAGTATTTT. This gives the protein CASSVRTGADTQYF. This chain uses TRBV2 with TRBJ2-3, with 9 bases aligning to TRBD1. V lost 4 bases, J lost 4 bases, and 3 bases stayed unmatched. CDR1 and CDR2 from the germline V gene are SNHLY and FYNNEI. This CDR3 comprises 14 residues.

This clone occurred a few times. The V call is TRBV27, the J call TRBJ2-2; maybe TRBD1 (6 bases). This CDR3 has 17 amino acids. V shed 3 bases and J shed 0 bases, with 14 bases lying between them. Germline V gives CDR1 MNHEY, CDR2 SMNVEV (reference sequence). Here the CDR3 DNA reads TGTGCCAGCAGTTTTTCACGGACAGACTCGAACACCGGGGAGCTGTTTTTT. Translated, it gives CASSFSRTDSNTGELFF.

A note on this clone: Other DNA sequences in this sample translate to the same CDR3. The chain carries TRBV7-8 and TRBJ2-1; D is ambiguous. V shed 3 bases and J shed 0 bases, with 9 bases lying between them. The CDR3 totals 15 residues. Germline CDR1 is SGHVS and CDR2 is FQNEAQ. Here the CDR3 reads CASSFPQSSYNEQFF. For the CDR3, the DNA is TGTGCCAGCAGCTTTCCCCAAAGCTCCTACAATGAGCAGTTCTTC.

This chain joins TRBV5-6 and TRBJ2-1, with 9 bases aligning to TRBD1. The junction had 12 bases not matched to a gene; V was cut back by 5 bases and J by 3 bases. The CDR3 runs 17 residues. Germline V lookup: CDR1 SGHDT, CDR2 YYEEEE. CDR3: CASSQVTGGSLYNEQFF. In nucleotides, the CDR3 is TGTGCCAGCAGTCAAGTGACAGGGGGGAGTCTCTACAATGAGCAGTTCTTC.

The genes are TRBV19 and TRBJ1-2, with D unresolved. Deletions cut 6 bases from V and 0 bases from J, with 14 bases between. This CDR3 spans 15 amino acids. CDR1 LNHDA and CDR2 SQIVND come from the germline V gene (reference sequence). The CDR3 sequence: CASRGHSRANYGYTF. Here the CDR3 DNA reads TGTGCCAGTAGGGGCCATTCCCGGGCTAACTATGGCTACACCTTC. Drawing the rest from reference TRBV19 and TRBJ1-2, the complete variable domain is DGGITQSPKYLFRKEGQNVTLSCEQNLNHDAMYWYRQDPGQGLRLIYYSQIVNDFQKGDIAEGYSVSREKKESFPLTVTSAQKNPTAFYLCASRGHSRANYGYTFGSGTRLTVV.

In this sample, this clone turned up a few times. The chain employs TRBV5-6 and TRBJ1-2, with 9 bases aligning to TRBD1. Unmatched junction bases numbered 10, after V lost 2 bases and J lost 8 bases. The CDR3 is 15 residues long. Germline CDR1 is SGHDT and CDR2 is YYEEEE. The CDR3 region is CASSFVRDRVWGYTF. The DNA of the CDR3 is TGTGCCAGCAGCTTCGTGCGGGACAGGGTTTGGGGCTACACCTTC.

In this sample, this clone turned up a few times. The V and J genes are TRBV30 and TRBJ1-5, with D unclear. The ends were cut back, 4 bases at V and 10 bases at J, with 14 bases in the middle. The germline V gene has CDR1 GTSNPN and CDR2 SVGIG (reference sequence). The CDR3 contains 12 residues. The CDR3 region is CAWNTIYGPQHF. CDR3 nucleotide sequence: TGTGCCTGGAACACCATCTATGGTCCCCAGCATTTT. Supplemented by reference TRBV30 and TRBJ1-5, the full variable domain reads SQTIHQWPATLVQPVGSPLSLECTVEGTSNPNLYWYRQAAGRGLQLLFYSVGIGQISSEVPQNLSASRPQDRQFILSSKKLLLSDSGFYLCAWNTIYGPQHFGDGTRLSIL.

The chain combines TRBV12-5 with TRBJ1-1; weak D call: TRBD1 (6 bases). Trimming took 6 bases from V and 1 from J, leaving 12 bases between them. The CDR3 contains 14 residues. Germline CDR1 LGHNT, CDR2 FRNRAP. The CDR3: CASGLGQKNTEAFF. The CDR3 DNA is TGTGCTAGTGGCCTTGGACAGAAGAACACTGAAGCTTTCTTT.